The source of this TCR beta chain is a study of CD8 T cells in Susac syndrome. CD8+ and CD4+ T cells taken from blood had their TCR beta sequenced. CD8+ and CD4+ T cells were negatively isolated; TEMRA cells were FACS-enriched. Study findings and constraints: TCR sequencing and HLA analysis covered a relatively small number of individuals.

Random-hexamer reverse transcription was applied to roughly 0.45 to 1 ug RNA. Across 54 Vbeta and 13 Jbeta, immunoSEQ multiplex PCR amplified TCR beta CDR3. Via MiXCR, TCRdb re-called the immunoSEQ multiplex PCR reads, giving one row per CDR3 protein. Here the sample spans approximately 150,000 distinct CDR3 sequences, about 92% being singletons. As concerns this clonotype: What it recognizes is unknown.

CDR1 and CDR2 from the germline V gene are SEHNR and FQNEAQ (reference sequence). The trim removed 5 bases at V and 5 bases at J, leaving 8 bases unmatched. The CDR3 runs to 14 residues. This TCR derives from a human donor in good health. This chain connects TRBV7-9 to TRBJ1-2; 7 bases are a match to TRBD1. What was sequenced was CD4+ T cells from PBMCs. The CDR3 protein is CASSPRTGQYGYTF. The CDR3 DNA is TGTGCCAGCAGCCCCCGGACAGGTCAATATGGCTACACCTTC. Using reference TRBV7-9 and TRBJ1-2 for the parts outside the CDR3, the full variable domain is DTGVSQNPRHKITKRGQNVTFRCDPISEHNRLYWYRQTLGQGPEFLTYFQNEAQLEKSRLLSDRFSAERPKGSFSTLEIQRTEQGDSAMYLCASSPRTGQYGYTFGSGTRLTVV.